This T cell receptor (beta chain) was recovered during a study of metastatic and nonmetastatic thyroid tumors. Across the study: Peripheral blood and tumor or nodule samples from malignant and benign thyroid patients were compared.

TCRdb reprocessed the PCR reads using MiXCR. Of around 17,000 clones detected, around a third appear once; the ten largest clones hold 9.5% to 15%. This clone was detected ten times or more. V shed 7 bases, J shed 4 bases, and the junction held 4 bases outside the gene matches. CDR1 SQVTM and CDR2 ANQGSEA come from the germline V gene. CDR3 size: 13 residues. Thyroid surgery was performed in patients who had received no treatment beforehand. The specimen sequenced was tumor tissue. The clonotype comes from a male donor with papillary thyroid cancer or a benign thyroid nodule (not recorded which). Some clones in this sample may be carry-over from other donors' samples. This chain links TRBV29-1 with TRBJ2-3; 11 bases are a match to TRBD1. The CDR3 DNA follows: TGCAGCGCAAGGACAGGGGGCGCAGATACGCAGTATTTT. This encodes CSARTGGADTQYF.